One and the same sample provided the 32 T cell receptor beta chains below, sequenced in a study of sequential checkpoint blockade in melanoma. Treatment here: randomized to nivolumab then ipilimumab (arm A) or the reverse (arm B). Libraries were prepared by immunoSEQ multiplex PCR; TCRdb keeps only in-frame clonotypes and omits some of them. This table has some 6,100 clones, around 57% appearing once. This specimen consisted of CD8+ T cells sorted from blood (inferred from file names), obtained from a patient given nivolumab and ipilimumab in sequence. The receptors here all came from a human donor with melanoma.

This rearrangement joins TRBV19 to TRBJ2-3; 10 bases line up with TRBD2. The ends lost 3 bases at V and 2 bases at J; junction bases unmatched: 11. CDR3 length equals 18 residues. CDR1 is LNHDA and CDR2 is SQIVND in the germline V gene (reference sequence). DNA of the CDR3: TGTGCCAGTAGTATGGGTCGAACGCTAGCGGGAGCCACAGATACGCAGTATTTT. This sequence encodes CASSMGRTLAGATDTQYF.

A single count supports this clone. The genes are TRBV15 and TRBJ2-7; possibly TRBD2 for D (5 bases). Per germline, CDR1 LNHNV and CDR2 YYDKDF (reference sequence). V dropped 4 bases and J dropped 3 bases, with 10 bases sitting between them. This CDR3 is built from 13 residues. The CDR3 reads CATSTPGGYEQYF. The CDR3, as DNA: TGTGCCACCAGCACCCCCGGAGGCTACGAGCAGTACTTC. Filled out from reference TRBV15 and TRBJ2-7, the complete variable domain reads DAMVIQNPRYQVTQFGKPVTLSCSQTLNHNVMYWYQQKSSQAPKLLFHYYDKDFNNEADTPDNFQSRRPNTSFCFLDIRSPGLGDTAMYLCATSTPGGYEQYFGPGTRLTVT.

V is TRBV19 and J is TRBJ1-2; TRBD1 matches at 7 bases. V gave up 6 bases and J gave up 5 bases; unmatched junction bases: 12. Germline CDR1 LNHDA, CDR2 SQIVND (reference sequence). This CDR3 is 15 amino acids long. CDR3 DNA sequence: TGTGCCAGTAGCGCGGCGGACAGGTCGAGGTATGGCTACACCTTC. This codes for CASSAADRSRYGYTF.

CDR3 region: CASSSQFSGTSVSDTQYF. CDR3 in DNA: TGTGCCAGCAGCTCTCAATTCTCCGGGACTAGCGTCTCAGATACGCAGTATTTT. V gene TRBV7-9 combines with J gene TRBJ2-3; 10 positions agree with TRBD2. The V segment lost 4 bases and the J segment 4 bases; nucleotides outside the gene matches: 14. Per the germline V gene, CDR1 is SEHNR and CDR2 is FQNEAQ (reference sequence). The CDR3 consists of 18 residues.

The chain combines TRBV9 with TRBJ1-3; 8 bases line up with TRBD1. The CDR3 covers 15 residues. CDR1 is SGDLS, CDR2 YYNGEE, per germline. V shed 3 bases and J 0 bases; nucleotides not matched to a gene: 2. The CDR3 DNA is TGTGCCAGCAGCGACGGACAGGGCTCTGGAAACACCATATATTTT. This translates into CASSDGQGSGNTIYF.

About this clone itself: Compared with germline, one end of the junction differs, possibly owing to a read error. The V gene is TRBV19, the J gene TRBJ2-1, with D unclear. The CDR3 loop spans 11 amino acids. Germline V CDR1 and CDR2: LNHDA, SQIVND (reference sequence). This chain's CDR3 is CASSIYDEQFF. The CDR3 DNA sequence: TGTGCCAGTAGTATCTACGATGAGCAGTTCTTC.

V gene TRBV2 combines with J gene TRBJ1-2; TRBD1 might be the D (5 bases). CDR1 and CDR2 from the germline V gene are SNHLY and FYNNEI. Between the trimmed V and J ends, which lost 4 bases and 7 bases, there was a span of 28 bases. The CDR3 sequence is 18 residues long. The CDR3 DNA reads as TGTGCCAGCAGTGGAAGGGAGTCGGGGGAGAAAGAACTATTTGGCTACACCTTC. This codes for CASSGRESGEKELFGYTF.

The chain links TRBV6-6 to TRBJ2-7; a possible D gene is TRBD2 (6 bases). Trimming left V 4 bases short and J 9 bases short, with 19 bases between. The V gene's germline CDR1 is MNHNY and CDR2 SVGAGI (reference sequence). The CDR3 length is 14 residues. The DNA for the CDR3 is TGTGCCAGCAGTTCCGGGACTTATACTGCCGTGCAGTACTTC. It translates to CASSSGTYTAVQYF.

This chain connects TRBV14 to TRBJ1-4, with TRBD1 matching 11 bases. V lost 4 bases and J lost 8; bases outside the gene matches: 6. CDR1 is SGHDN and CDR2 is FVKESK in the germline V gene. The CDR3 runs 15 residues. The CDR3 sequence: CASSRPGQGVEKLFF. In DNA form, the CDR3 reads TGTGCCAGCAGCCGACCGGGACAGGGGGTAGAAAAACTGTTTTTT.

This clone has just one count. This chain links TRBV7-9 with TRBJ2-2; TRBD2 is a possible D gene (5 bases). Per the germline V gene, CDR1 is SEHNR and CDR2 is FQNEAQ (reference sequence). Trimming pared 11 bases from V and 3 bases from J, leaving 16 bases between. There are 14 residues in the CDR3. CDR3 DNA: TGTGCCGTCCACGGGGTAGTAGACACCGGGGAGCTGTTTTTT. Amino acid sequence: CAVHGVVDTGELFF.

This clone has just a few counts. The chain uses TRBV10-3 and TRBJ1-1; D is unresolved. CDR1 is ENHRY and CDR2 is SYGVKD in the germline V gene. V dropped 4 bases and J dropped 1 base, with 7 bases sitting between them. CDR3 size: 13 residues. The CDR3 here is CAISGNRNTEAFF. The CDR3 bases are TGTGCCATCAGTGGGAACAGGAACACTGAAGCTTTCTTT.

The V and J genes are TRBV9 and TRBJ2-1; D uncertain. V was clipped by 7 bases and J by 0 bases, with 14 bases between them. The CDR3 is 15 residues long. Germline V gene data show CDR1 as SGDLS and CDR2 as YYNGEE. The CDR3 loop reads CASSSPPGSYNEQFF. The CDR3 bases are TGTGCCAGCTCCTCCCCGCCCGGCTCCTACAATGAGCAGTTCTTC. Drawing the rest from reference TRBV9 and TRBJ2-1, the complete variable domain is DSGVTQTPKHLITATGQRVTLRCSPRSGDLSVYWYQQSLDQGLQFLIQYYNGEERAKGNILERFSAQQFPDLHSELNLSSLELGDSALYFCASSSPPGSYNEQFFGPGTRLTVL.

The CDR3 here is CASSLGQGASEQYF. The CDR3 nucleotides read TGCGCCAGCAGCCTGGGACAGGGGGCAAGCGAGCAGTACTTC. J is TRBJ2-7 and V is TRBV4-1; 12 nucleotides align to TRBD1. The V gene's germline CDR1 is MGHRA and CDR2 YSYEKL. With V trimmed by 4 bases and J by 6 bases, 4 bases remained unmatched. This CDR3 has 14 amino acids.

This clone turned up a few times. The gene calls are TRBV6-5 and TRBJ2-7; D gene uncertain. The V gene's germline CDR1 is MNHEY and CDR2 SVGAGI. This CDR3 comprises 12 residues. Trimming removed 4 bases at V and 0 bases at J, with 4 bases between. The CDR3, as DNA: TGTGCCAGCAGTTCAGACTCCTACGAGCAGTACTTC. Its translation: CASSSDSYEQYF.

The genes are TRBV6-5 and TRBJ2-7, with TRBD1 as a possible D gene (5 bases). This CDR3 is 13 amino acids long. Per germline, CDR1 MNHEY and CDR2 SVGAGI. Trimming removed 2 bases at V and 5 bases at J, with 10 bases between. CDR3 in amino acids: CASSYDSLNEQYF. CDR3 bases: TGTGCCAGCAGTTACGACAGTCTAAACGAGCAGTACTTC.

This chain uses TRBV7-9 with TRBJ1-2, with TRBD1 as a possible D gene (6 bases). Between the trimmed V and J ends, which lost 1 base and 3 bases, there was a span of 18 bases. Germline values: CDR1 SEHNR, CDR2 FQNEAQ (reference sequence). The CDR3 runs to 17 residues. CDR3 in amino acids: CASSLESSGAQDYGYTF. The CDR3 coding sequence is TGTGCCAGCAGCTTAGAAAGTTCAGGGGCTCAAGACTATGGCTACACCTTC.

CDR3 sequence reads: CASSLAGSSYNEQFF. In nucleotides, the CDR3 is TGTGCCAGCAGTCTAGCGGGCAGCTCCTACAATGAGCAGTTCTTC. This rearrangement joins TRBV27 to TRBJ2-1; 8 bases are a match to TRBD2. The ends lost 5 bases at V and 0 bases at J; junction bases unmatched: 3. CDR1 MNHEY and CDR2 SMNVEV come from the germline V gene (reference sequence). This CDR3 has 15 amino acids.

This sequence joins TRBV27 and TRBJ2-7; 7 bases line up with TRBD2. Germline-derived CDR1 and CDR2 are MNHEY and SMNVEV (reference sequence). CDR3 length equals 15 residues. Trimming at V came to 4 bases and at J to 3 bases, leaving 9 bases not matched to a gene. CDR3 nucleotide sequence: TGTGCCAGCAGTTCCCTAAGCGGGAAAGTCTACGAGCAGTACTTC. This gives the protein CASSSLSGKVYEQYF.

CDR3 amino acids: CASSFLHTGLFYNEQFF. Written as DNA, the CDR3 is TGTGCCAGCAGCTTCCTACATACGGGACTATTCTACAATGAGCAGTTCTTC. The chain has TRBV7-8 and TRBJ2-1, with 7 bases identical to TRBD2. Trimming at V came to 3 bases and at J to 3 bases, leaving 11 bases not matched to a gene. The CDR3 has 17 amino acids. Germline loops: CDR1 SGHVS, CDR2 FQNEAQ.

This sequence joins TRBV7-8 and TRBJ2-3; TRBD2 agrees at 12 bases. The germline CDR1 and CDR2 sequences are SGHVS and FQNEAQ. This CDR3 has 17 amino acids. V was pared by 1 base and J by 0 bases, with 2 bases of the junction left unmatched. DNA of the CDR3: TGTGCCAGCAGCTTAGGACTAGCGGGAGAGAGCACAGATACGCAGTATTTT. Translated: CASSLGLAGESTDTQYF. Complete variable domain (other parts from reference TRBV7-8 and TRBJ2-3): GAGVSQSPRYKVAKRGQDVALRCDPISGHVSLFWYQQALGQGPEFLTYFQNEAQLDKSGLPSDRFFAERPEGSVSTLKIQRTQQEDSAVYLCASSLGLAGESTDTQYFGPGTRLTVL.

The chain uses TRBV7-3 and TRBJ1-2, with D hard to call. From germline, CDR1 is SGHTA and CDR2 FQGTGA. V lost 2 bases, J lost 0 bases, and 4 bases lay in between. There are 13 residues in the CDR3. As DNA, the CDR3 is TGTGCCAGCAGCTTAGCGCCTAACTATGGCTACACCTTC. It yields the protein CASSLAPNYGYTF.

The chain combines TRBV5-5 with TRBJ2-7; 9 bases line up with TRBD2. The germline gives CDR1 SGHKS, CDR2 YYEKEE (reference sequence). Germline trimming cut 0 bases from V and 0 bases from J; bases unmatched to any gene: 7. There are 17 residues in the CDR3. The DNA for the CDR3 is TGTGCCAGCAGCTTGGTTCCAGCGGGGGGCACCTCCTACGAGCAGTACTTC. As protein: CASSLVPAGGTSYEQYF.

With respect to this clone: At one end, the junction sequence differs from germline, possibly due to a read error. The rearrangement uses TRBV13 and TRBJ1-2, with 8 bases matching TRBD1. This CDR3 has 18 amino acids. Germline CDR1 reads PRHDT; CDR2 reads FYEKMQ (reference sequence). The CDR3 nucleotides read TGTGCCAGCAGCCTAGGACAGGGCCTAAGTAGCCTTACATATGGCTACACCTTC. Protein: CASSLGQGLSSLTYGYTF.

The chain carries TRBV9 and TRBJ2-5; D is possibly TRBD1 (6 bases). The CDR3 covers 16 residues. V dropped 5 bases and J dropped 1 base, with 18 bases sitting between them. CDR1 is SGDLS and CDR2 is YYNGEE in the germline V gene. The CDR3 loop reads CASRDDEGGPQETQYF. The CDR3 nucleotides read TGTGCCAGCAGAGACGACGAAGGGGGTCCCCAAGAGACCCAGTACTTC.

Within the sample, this clone is medium-sized. The CDR3 is CASSLLGRGGADTQYF. In DNA, the CDR3 is TGTGCCAGCAGCCTTCTCGGGCGGGGGGGAGCGGATACGCAGTATTTT. The rearrangement joins TRBV7-2 to TRBJ2-3, with 9 bases lining up with TRBD2. The CDR3 totals 16 residues. V lost 5 bases and J lost 6; bases outside the gene matches: 12. Germline values: CDR1 SGHTA, CDR2 FQGNSA.

CDR3 DNA sequence: TGTGCCAGCAGTACGGGAATGACAGGGGATGGTGGCTACACCTTC. This codes for CASSTGMTGDGGYTF. V usage is TRBV7-9 and J usage is TRBJ1-2, with 8 bases that match TRBD1. The V and J ends lost 6 bases and 7 bases, in that order; junction bases with no gene match: 13. CDR1 and CDR2 (germline): SEHNR, FQNEAQ (reference sequence). The CDR3 totals 15 residues.

V and J are TRBV4-1 and TRBJ2-7; 8 bases agree with TRBD2. CDR3 length: 18 residues. Germline lookup yields CDR1 MGHRA and CDR2 YSYEKL. Trimming took 0 bases from V and 0 from J; bases not matched to a gene: 10. CDR3 region: CASSQDLPSGPYSYEQYF. CDR3 DNA: TGCGCCAGCAGCCAAGATCTCCCTAGCGGGCCCTACTCCTACGAGCAGTACTTC.

The rearrangement links TRBV9 to TRBJ2-7; 7 positions match TRBD1. V trimming: 3 bases; J trimming: 3 bases; junction bases outside the gene matches: 12. This CDR3 spans 16 amino acids. Germline values: CDR1 SGDLS, CDR2 YYNGEE. The CDR3 spells CASSASGTASLYEQYF. CDR3 coding DNA: TGTGCCAGCAGCGCCAGTGGGACAGCCAGTCTCTACGAGCAGTACTTC.

The V gene is TRBV27, the J gene TRBJ2-6; 9 bases align to TRBD2. V lost 6 bases and J lost 0; bases outside the gene matches: 3. The germline V gene encodes CDR1 MNHEY and CDR2 SMNVEV (reference sequence). This CDR3 comprises 16 residues. The CDR3 reads CASRVAGASGANVLTF. The CDR3 nucleotides read TGTGCCAGCAGGGTAGCGGGGGCCTCTGGGGCCAACGTCCTGACTTTC.

For this clone: At one end, the junction sequence differs from germline, possibly due to a read error. This chain joins TRBV7-6 and TRBJ2-5; 9 bases line up with TRBD2. CDR1 SGHVS and CDR2 FNYEAQ come from the germline V gene. This CDR3 has 14 residues. CDR3 nucleotide sequence: TGTGCCAGCAGCTTAGAGGCTAGCGGGGTAGGGGTGAACTTC. This codes for CASSLEASGVGVNF.

The chain links TRBV4-1 to TRBJ2-7; possible D gene TRBD2, 6 bases. The CDR3 spans 15 residues. Germline V gives CDR1 MGHRA, CDR2 YSYEKL. V lost 0 bases to trimming and J lost 6 bases, with 15 bases between them. For the CDR3, the DNA is TGCGCCAGCAGCCAAGAGTACGGGAGTCTAGGCGAGCAGTACTTC. Protein sequence: CASSQEYGSLGEQYF.

This clone was picked up one time. The chain joins TRBV30 to TRBJ1-2; 10 bases agree with TRBD1. The CDR3 totals 14 residues. Germline trimming cut 3 bases from V and 8 bases from J; bases unmatched to any gene: 9. Germline CDR1 and CDR2: GTSNPN and SVGIG (reference sequence). The CDR3 spells CAWSETGGAGGYTF. The CDR3 DNA follows: TGTGCCTGGAGCGAGACAGGGGGCGCTGGGGGCTACACCTTC. Combining the CDR3 with reference TRBV30 and TRBJ1-2 gives the whole variable domain SQTIHQWPATLVQPVGSPLSLECTVEGTSNPNLYWYRQAAGRGLQLLFYSVGIGQISSEVPQNLSASRPQDRQFILSSKKLLLSDSGFYLCAWSETGGAGGYTFGSGTRLTVV.